The following is a TCR beta chain sequence with its context. The data originate from a study of T cells expressing NK-cell markers. Study-level background: Sorted CD3+CD56+NKG2C+, CD3+CD56+NKG2C- and CD3+CD56-NKG2C+ T cells supplied TCR beta repertoires.

TCRdb reanalyzed the 5' RACE reads and collapses them to one entry per CDR3 protein, without DNA. Recorded here are roughly 160,000 distinct CDR3 sequences; the top ten clones represent about a fifth. This TCR was recovered from a woman aged 18 to 75 in good health. Sequencing used blood T cells: a sorted CD56 or NKG2C T cell subset, CD4+ or CD8+ T cells, or bulk PBMC T cells (not recorded which).

The CDR3 sequence is CASSPTDFTENEQYF. V gene TRBV5-1 combines with J gene TRBJ2-7; TCRdb calls TRBD2, which cannot be checked without DNA. The CDR3 covers 15 residues. CDR1 is SGHRS and CDR2 is YFSETQ in the germline V gene.